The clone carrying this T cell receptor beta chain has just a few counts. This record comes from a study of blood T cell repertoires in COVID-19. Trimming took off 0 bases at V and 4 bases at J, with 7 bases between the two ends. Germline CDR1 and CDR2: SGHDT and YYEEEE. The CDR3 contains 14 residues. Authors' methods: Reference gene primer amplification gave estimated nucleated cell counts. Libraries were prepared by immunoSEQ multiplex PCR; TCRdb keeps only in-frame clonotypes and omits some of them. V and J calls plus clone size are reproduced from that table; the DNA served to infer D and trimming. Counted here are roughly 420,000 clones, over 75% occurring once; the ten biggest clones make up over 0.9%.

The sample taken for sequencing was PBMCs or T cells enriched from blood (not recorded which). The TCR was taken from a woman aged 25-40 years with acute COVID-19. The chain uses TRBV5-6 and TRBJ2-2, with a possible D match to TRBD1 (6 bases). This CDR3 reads CASSLVQGTGELFF. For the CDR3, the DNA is TGTGCCAGCAGCTTGGTACAGGGCACCGGGGAGCTGTTTTTT.